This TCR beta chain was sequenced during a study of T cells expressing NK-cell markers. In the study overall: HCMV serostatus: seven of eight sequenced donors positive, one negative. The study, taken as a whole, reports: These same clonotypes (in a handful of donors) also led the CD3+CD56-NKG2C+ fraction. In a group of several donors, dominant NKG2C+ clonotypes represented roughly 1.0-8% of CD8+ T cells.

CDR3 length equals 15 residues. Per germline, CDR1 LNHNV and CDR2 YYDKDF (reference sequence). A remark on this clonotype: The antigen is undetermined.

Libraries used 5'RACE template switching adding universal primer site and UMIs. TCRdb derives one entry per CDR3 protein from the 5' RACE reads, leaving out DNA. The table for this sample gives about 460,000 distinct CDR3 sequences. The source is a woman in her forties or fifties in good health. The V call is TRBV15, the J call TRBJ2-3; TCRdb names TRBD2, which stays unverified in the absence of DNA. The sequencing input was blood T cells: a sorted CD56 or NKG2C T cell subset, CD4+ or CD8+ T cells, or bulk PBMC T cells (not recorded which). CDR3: CATLMGLGVADTQYF.